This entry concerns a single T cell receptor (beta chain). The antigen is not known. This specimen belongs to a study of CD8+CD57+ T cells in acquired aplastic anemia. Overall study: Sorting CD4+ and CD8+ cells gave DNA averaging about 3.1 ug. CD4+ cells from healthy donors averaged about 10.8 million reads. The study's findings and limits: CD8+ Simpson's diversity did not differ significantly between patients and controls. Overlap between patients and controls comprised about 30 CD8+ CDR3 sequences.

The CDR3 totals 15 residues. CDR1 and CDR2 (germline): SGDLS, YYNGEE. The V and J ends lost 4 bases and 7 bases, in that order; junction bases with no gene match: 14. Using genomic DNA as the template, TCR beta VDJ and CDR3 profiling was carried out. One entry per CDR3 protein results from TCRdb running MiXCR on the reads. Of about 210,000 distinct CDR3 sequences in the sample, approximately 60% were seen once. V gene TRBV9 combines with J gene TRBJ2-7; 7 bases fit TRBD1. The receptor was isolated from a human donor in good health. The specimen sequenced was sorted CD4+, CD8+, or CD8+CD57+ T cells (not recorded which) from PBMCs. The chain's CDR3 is CASSFQPTGSGEQYF. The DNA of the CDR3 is TGTGCCAGCAGCTTCCAACCGACAGGGTCGGGGGAGCAGTACTTC.